The 5 T cell receptor beta chains listed next were all sequenced from one sample in a study of blood T cell repertoires in COVID-19 (dated by TCRdb to 2019 to 2021). Library generation was performed with the immunoSEQ multiplex PCR assay. TCRdb took this table from immuneACCESS and kept in-frame rearrangements with V and J called. Such tables lack part of the clones; where checked against another copy, unresolved V genes explain under half of the gap, and the rest is unexplained. The table for this sample lists about 480,000 clones; approximately 90% of them were counted only once. Of the sample, roughly 12% falls within the top ten clones. The sequencing input was peripheral blood. These receptors came from a woman aged 45 to 65 with COVID-19, enrolled during active disease.

The chain employs TRBV27 and TRBJ2-2; TRBD2 matches at 8 bases. CDR1 and CDR2 (germline): MNHEY, SMNVEV (reference sequence). CDR3 length: 16 residues. Unmatched junction bases numbered 6, after V lost 6 bases and J lost 0 bases. In DNA form, the CDR3 reads TGTGCCAGCAGCTTCCGGGGGGGAGCGAACACCGGGGAGCTGTTTTTT. As protein: CASSFRGGANTGELFF.

This chain connects TRBV27 to TRBJ2-7; 9 bases are a match to TRBD2. The CDR3 runs 14 residues. The V and J ends lost 7 bases and 2 bases, in that order; junction bases with no gene match: 6. Germline CDR1 MNHEY, CDR2 SMNVEV (reference sequence). The CDR3 sequence: CASISLAGPYEQYF. The CDR3 DNA is TGTGCCAGCATTAGCCTAGCGGGGCCCTACGAGCAGTACTTC.

This clone was counted between two and nine times. V and J are TRBV19 and TRBJ2-3, with 9 bases lining up with TRBD1. V shed 5 bases and J 5 bases; nucleotides not matched to a gene: 2. The CDR3 runs 13 residues. CDR1 LNHDA and CDR2 SQIVND come from the germline V gene (reference sequence). CDR3 residues: CASSRGQGDTQYF. Here the CDR3 DNA reads TGTGCCAGTAGTCGGGGACAGGGAGATACGCAGTATTTT.

The rearrangement links TRBV5-4 to TRBJ2-2, with D tentatively TRBD2 (5 bases). Germline CDR1 and CDR2: SGHNT and YYREEE (reference sequence). Between the trimmed V and J ends, which lost 0 bases and 7 bases, there was a span of 10 bases. The CDR3 is 14 residues long. The CDR3 sequence is CASSLVKGSGELFF. Written as DNA, the CDR3 is TGTGCCAGCAGCTTGGTTAAAGGGAGCGGGGAGCTGTTTTTT.

This clone showed up just a few times. V usage is TRBV6-1 and J usage is TRBJ1-5; the match to TRBD1 covers 7 bases. Germline V lookup: CDR1 MNHNS, CDR2 SASEGT. This CDR3 region has 14 residues. J was trimmed by 4 bases and V by 6 bases; bases with no gene match: 6. This CDR3 reads CASRDDRANQPQHF. CDR3 DNA: TGTGCCAGCAGGGATGACAGGGCGAATCAGCCCCAGCATTTT.